This T cell receptor (beta chain) was captured in a study of T cell responses to AZD1222 COVID-19 vaccine. The length of the CDR3 is 12 residues. The ends lost 11 bases at V and 8 bases at J; junction bases unmatched: 9. Germline CDR1 is ENHRY and CDR2 is SYGVKD. The study's findings and limits: With dominance at 160-218 and 743-854, vaccine-associated CD4 TCRs spanned spike. It should be noted that donors were predominantly white British and more often female, and clonal diversity was possibly underestimated.

Comments on this clone: Its antigen is not identified.

Sequenced by immunoSEQ multiplex PCR; TCRdb stores in-frame clones only, minus some. The sample lists more than 85,000 clones, 80% to 90% seen once, with 15% to 20% in the top ten. This TCR derives from an adult in good health. This chain uses TRBV10-3 with TRBJ2-3, with 8 bases aligning to TRBD1. This specimen was peripheral blood, taken on day 0 of AZD1222 vaccination. This CDR3 reads CASTVDRGTQYF. The CDR3 DNA reads TGTGCCTCGACCGTTGACAGGGGTACGCAGTATTTT.